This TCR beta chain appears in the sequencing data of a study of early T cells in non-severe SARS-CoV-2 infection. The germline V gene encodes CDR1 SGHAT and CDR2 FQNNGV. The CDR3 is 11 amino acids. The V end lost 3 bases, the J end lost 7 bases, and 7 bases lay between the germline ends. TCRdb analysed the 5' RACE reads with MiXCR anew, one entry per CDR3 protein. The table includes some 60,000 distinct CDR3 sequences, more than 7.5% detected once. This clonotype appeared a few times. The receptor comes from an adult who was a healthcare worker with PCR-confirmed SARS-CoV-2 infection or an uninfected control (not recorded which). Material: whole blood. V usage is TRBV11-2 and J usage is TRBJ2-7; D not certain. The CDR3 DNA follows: TGTGCCAGCAGCTTCCGAGGAGAGCAGTACTTC. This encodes CASSFRGEQYF.